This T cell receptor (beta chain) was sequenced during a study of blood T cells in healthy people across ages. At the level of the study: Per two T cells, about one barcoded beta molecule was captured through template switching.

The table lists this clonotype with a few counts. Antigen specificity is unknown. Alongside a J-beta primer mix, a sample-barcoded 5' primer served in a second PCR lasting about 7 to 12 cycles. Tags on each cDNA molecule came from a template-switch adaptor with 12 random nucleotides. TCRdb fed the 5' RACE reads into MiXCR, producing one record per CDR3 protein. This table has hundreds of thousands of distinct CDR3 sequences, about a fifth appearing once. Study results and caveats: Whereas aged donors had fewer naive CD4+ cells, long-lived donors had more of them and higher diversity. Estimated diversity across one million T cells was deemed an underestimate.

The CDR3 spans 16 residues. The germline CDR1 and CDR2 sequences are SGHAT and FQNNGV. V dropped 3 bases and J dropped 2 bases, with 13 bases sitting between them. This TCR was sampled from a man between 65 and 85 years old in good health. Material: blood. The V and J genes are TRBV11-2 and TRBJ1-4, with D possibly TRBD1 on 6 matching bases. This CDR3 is CASSFSQGSTNEKLFF. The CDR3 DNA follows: TGTGCCAGCAGCTTCTCCCAGGGGAGCACTAATGAAAAACTGTTTTTT. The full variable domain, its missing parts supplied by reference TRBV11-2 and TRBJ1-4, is EAGVAQSPRYKIIEKRQSVAFWCNPISGHATLYWYQQILGQGPKLLIQFQNNGVVDDSQLPKDRFSAERLKGVDSTLKIQPAKLEDSAVYLCASSFSQGSTNEKLFFGSGTQLSVL.